This T cell receptor (beta chain) was observed in a study of cytomegalovirus exposure and HLA in healthy donors. The PCR ran on 60 Vbeta and 13 Jbeta primers. The repertoire was sequenced with immunoSEQ multiplex PCR; TCRdb's copy has only in-frame clones and lacks some. This repertoire shows 85,000 to 95,000 clones, over 75% found once; its top ten account for under 7%. V lost 4 bases, J lost 5 bases, and 2 bases stayed unmatched. This CDR3 has 14 amino acids. The germline V gene has CDR1 MNHEY and CDR2 SMNVEV (reference sequence). The chain combines TRBV27 with TRBJ2-1; 10 nucleotides agree with TRBD2. The source of this sequence is a man aged 30-40 years in good health and CMV-seropositive. The sequencing sample was made of PBMCs. The CDR3 reads CASSWTSGDNEQFF. The CDR3 coding sequence is TGTGCCAGCAGTTGGACTAGCGGCGACAATGAGCAGTTCTTC.